The rows below give T cell receptor beta chains drawn from one sample of a study of regulatory T cells in long-lasting Graves disease. Via MiXCR, TCRdb re-called the multiplex PCR reads, giving one row per CDR3 protein. The sample records 440,000 or so distinct CDR3 sequences, 14% to 15% being singletons. These data were also filed under a second study, of T cells in Graves' hyperthyroidism and ophthalmopathy.

This specimen was peripheral blood mononuclear cells (PBMCs), taken at new diagnosis, from a patient treated with antithyroid drugs. The receptors originated from a woman in her twenties or thirties with Graves disease. Each CDR3 is given with its conserved first and last residue. The order of the fields is D gene, J gene, V gene, clone size, CDR3 DNA, CDR3 protein. A D gene is named only where the DNA matches it firmly. Clone size is shown for a subset of rows, as once, few, many or a class of expanded clone.

.	TRBJ2-2	TRBV9	.	TGTGCCAGCAGCGTAGGTTTCACCGGGGAGCTGTTTTTT	CASSVGFTGELFF
.	TRBJ2-7	TRBV29-1	few	TGCAGCGTTGGGCCTTCCTACGAGCAGTACTTC	CSVGPSYEQYF
TRBD1	TRBJ2-2	TRBV7-8	many	TGTGCCACGAAGACAGGGTCGAACACCGGGGAGCTGTTTTTT	CATKTGSNTGELFF
.	TRBJ2-3	TRBV28	many	TGTGCCAGCAGTCACGGGGGAGTTGGTGGAGATACGCAGTATTTT	CASSHGGVGGDTQYF
TRBD1	TRBJ2-4	TRBV4-1	.	TGCGCCAGCAGCCAACCGACAGGGGGGCTAGCCAAAAACATTCAGTACTTC	CASSQPTGGLAKNIQYF
TRBD2	TRBJ2-1	TRBV30	many	TGTGCCACCCAAGCGGGACTGCAGTTCTTC	CATQAGLQFF
.	TRBJ2-7	TRBV5-1	.	TGCGCCAGCAGCTTGGATCGGGGGTTCTCCTACGAGCAGTACTTC	CASSLDRGFSYEQYF
.	TRBJ2-1	TRBV29-1	few	TGCATGGTGTGGGATATCTACAATGAGCAGTTCTTC	CMVWDIYNEQFF
.	TRBJ2-6	TRBV5-6	many	TGTGCCAGCAGCTTGTTAGACAGCTCTGGGGCCAACGTCCTGACTTTC	CASSLLDSSGANVLTF
.	TRBJ1-5	TRBV12-3/TRBV12-4	many	TGTGCCAGCAGTTTACGGGCGGATCAGCCCCAGCATTTT	CASSLRADQPQHF
TRBD2	TRBJ2-2	TRBV11-1	many	TGTGCCAGCAGCGGGACTAGCACCGGGGAGCTGTTTTTT	CASSGTSTGELFF
.	TRBJ1-1	TRBV12-3/TRBV12-4	many	TGTGCCAGCAGTCCAAGGGGGGGGTCCGTAACTGAAGCTTTCTTT	CASSPRGGSVTEAFF
.	TRBJ1-1	TRBV24-1	many	TGTGCCACCAGCTATAGGAGGACGCATTCGGTCACTGAAGCTTTCTTT	CATSYRRTHSVTEAFF
.	TRBJ1-5	TRBV19	few	TGTGCCAGTAGTGCGTCAGGTGAAGATCAGCCCCAGCATTTT	CASSASGEDQPQHF
TRBD2	TRBJ2-1	TRBV30	.	TGTGCCTGGAGTGTAGGGGGGACTAGCGGAGCCTGGGATGAGCAGTTCTTC	CAWSVGGTSGAWDEQFF
TRBD2	TRBJ2-1	TRBV19	few	TGTGCCAGTAGTACCGGGACTAGCGGGACTGGTGAGCAGTTCTTC	CASSTGTSGTGEQFF
.	TRBJ2-2	TRBV30	many	TGTGCCTGGAGGGTCTGGGGGACCGCGAACGGGGAGCTGTTTTTT	CAWRVWGTANGELFF
TRBD2	TRBJ2-3	TRBV12-3/TRBV12-4	.	TGTGCCAGCATCCCGACTAGCGGGGAAAGCACAGATACGCAGTATTTT	CASIPTSGESTDTQYF
.	TRBJ2-7	TRBV30	few	TGTGCCTGGAGTGTTAAAGTCCCCTACGAGCAGTACTTC	CAWSVKVPYEQYF
.	TRBJ1-3	TRBV12-5	few	TGTGCTAGTGGGAGGGAGGGACGGCCCTCTGGAAACACCATATATTTT	CASGREGRPSGNTIYF
TRBD1	TRBJ2-3	TRBV7-3	many	TGTGCCAGCAGCCGGTCCGGGACAGGGGCAGATACGCAGTATTTT	CASSRSGTGADTQYF
TRBD1	TRBJ1-1	TRBV2	.	TGCGCCAGCAGCCAAGGGGCAGGGGGCCTAAACACTGAAGCTTTCTTT	CASSQGAGGLNTEAFF
TRBD2	TRBJ2-2	TRBV9	.	TGTGCCAGCAGCGTAGACGGAACTAGCGGGAGATCATCGAACACCGGGGAGCTGTTTTTT	CASSVDGTSGRSSNTGELFF
.	TRBJ1-2	TRBV3-1	few	TGTGCCAGCAGCGTAGAAATTGGCAGCTATGGCTACACCTTC	CASSVEIGSYGYTF
.	TRBJ2-3	TRBV7-3	many	TGTGCCAGCAGCCCTCTCAGGGGGGAGTCAGATACGCAGTATTTT	CASSPLRGESDTQYF
.	TRBJ2-7	TRBV7-2	.	TGTGCCAGCAGCCAAGTAGCGGACGAGCAGTACTTC	CASSQVADEQYF
TRBD1	TRBJ2-5	TRBV20-1	many	TGCAGTGCTAGAGGGCAGGGGGAGCGGACCCAGTACTTC	CSARGQGERTQYF
.	TRBJ1-2	TRBV6-1	.	TGTGCCAGCGGAAAAACTGGAGTAGAGGTAGATGGCTACACCTTC	CASGKTGVEVDGYTF
TRBD2	TRBJ2-2	TRBV6-1	few	TGTGCCAGCAGCCAGCGGGAGTTGGACACCGGGGAGCTGTTTTTT	CASSQRELDTGELFF
TRBD2	TRBJ2-3	TRBV6-2/TRBV6-3	many	TGTGCCAGCAGCTCTTCTAAAGCGGGAGTAGTAGGAGATACGCAGTATTTT	CASSSSKAGVVGDTQYF
TRBD1	TRBJ2-5	TRBV28	many	TGTGCCAGCAGAACTCATAGGGACAGGGGACCTTCAGAGACCCAGTACTTC	CASRTHRDRGPSETQYF
.	TRBJ2-7	TRBV6-1	many	TGTGCCAGCAAAATAGGAGACCACTTCGAGCAGTACTTC	CASKIGDHFEQYF
.	TRBJ2-3	TRBV10-3	many	TGTGCCATCAGTGAGTCGCTCCGGGGGGCGGCAGATACGCAGTATTTT	CAISESLRGAADTQYF
.	TRBJ2-5	TRBV7-9	many	TGTGCCAGCAGCTTAGTGTTGCAAGAGACCCAGTACTTC	CASSLVLQETQYF
.	TRBJ1-2	TRBV5-5	.	TGTGCCAGCAGCTTGGGCAGGGCGACTAACTATGGCTACACCTTC	CASSLGRATNYGYTF
.	TRBJ2-5	TRBV2	many	TGTGCCAGCAGTGACAATGGAGAGACCCAGTACTTC	CASSDNGETQYF
TRBD1	TRBJ2-3	TRBV28	many	TGTGCCAGCAGTTCGTGGGGACAGGGAGGTGGAGATACGCAGTATTTT	CASSSWGQGGGDTQYF
.	TRBJ1-1	TRBV2	many	TGTGCCAGCAGTAAGGAGACGGGCACTGAAGCTTTCTTT	CASSKETGTEAFF
.	TRBJ2-1	TRBV20-1	many	TGCAGTGCTAGATCCCCGGGGGGCGGGGGACCTCTCAGTGAGCAGTTCTTC	CSARSPGGGGPLSEQFF
.	TRBJ1-4	TRBV3-1	few	TGTGCCAGCAGCCCGATCAACCGGGGGACAACTAATGAAAAACTGTTTTTT	CASSPINRGTTNEKLFF
TRBD2	TRBJ2-1	TRBV2	few	TGTGCCAGCAGGGGAACTAGCGGGGCCCAGTTCTTC	CASRGTSGAQFF
.	TRBJ2-7	TRBV5-5	many	TGTGCCAGCAGCTTGGTGGGGGATAACGACGAGCAGTACTTC	CASSLVGDNDEQYF
.	TRBJ1-1	TRBV7-9	.	TGTGCCAGCAGCCTGACATGGGGAAGGACTGAAGCTTTCTTT	CASSLTWGRTEAFF
.	TRBJ2-3	TRBV11-3	few	TGTGCCAGCAGCTACAAGCAGGGTACAGATACGCAGTATTTT	CASSYKQGTDTQYF
.	TRBJ1-5	TRBV5-5	many	TGTGCCAGCAGCTCAAACCCCCAGGGACTTCAGCCCCAGCATTTT	CASSSNPQGLQPQHF
.	TRBJ2-1	TRBV6-2/TRBV6-3	few	TGTGCCAGCAGTTCCCCGAAGAAAAAGACCGCCGATCCTTACAATGAGCAGTTCTTC	CASSSPKKKTADPYNEQFF